This is a list of T cell receptor beta chains from one sample in a study of molecular identifiers for immune sequencing clone quantification. TCRdb used MiXCR to reprocess the PCR reads, holding one entry per CDR3 protein. Of about half a million distinct CDR3 sequences in the sample, roughly 26% were seen once. The sequenced material came from naive CD8+ T cells from blood, with Jurkat cell RNA spiked in. These TCRs come from a human donor in good health. Some libraries in this study had Jurkat cell RNA spiked in. Both conserved end residues are part of each CDR3. Each record gives: V gene, clone size, D gene, J gene, CDR3 DNA, CDR3 protein. D genes are given only for firm matches. Clone size appears in some rows only: once, few, many, or a class for an expanded clone.

V: TRBV7-2; size: many; D: -; J: TRBJ2-3; DNA: TGTGCCAGCAGCCTCTACCAGGAGGCGCAGTATTTT; CDR3: CASSLYQEAQYF
V: TRBV20-1; size: -; D: TRBD2; J: TRBJ2-1; DNA: TGCAGTGCTAGAGGAGGGACTAGCGCTCCGGAAGGGAATGAGCAGTTCTTC; CDR3: CSARGGTSAPEGNEQFF
V: TRBV7-9; size: many; D: -; J: TRBJ1-5; DNA: TGTGCCAGCAGCTTAGGGGATGAACCAAATCAGCCCCAGCATTTT; CDR3: CASSLGDEPNQPQHF
V: TRBV7-9; size: many; D: TRBD2; J: TRBJ2-7; DNA: TGTGCCAGCAGATCGACTAGCATCTACGAGCAGTACTTC; CDR3: CASRSTSIYEQYF
V: TRBV7-9; size: many; D: TRBD2; J: TRBJ2-7; DNA: TGTGCCAGCAGCTTAGGTGATAGCGGGGAGCAGTACTTC; CDR3: CASSLGDSGEQYF
V: TRBV5-6; size: many; D: TRBD2; J: TRBJ2-3; DNA: TGTGCCAGCAGCTTGCCGACTAGCGGGACAGATACGCAGTATTTT; CDR3: CASSLPTSGTDTQYF
V: TRBV12-3/TRBV12-4; size: many; D: -; J: TRBJ2-1; DNA: TGTGCCAGCAGTCCAGCCCAGCTCCGGGACGGGGAACAGTTCTTC; CDR3: CASSPAQLRDGEQFF
V: TRBV4-3; size: -; D: -; J: TRBJ2-7; DNA: TGCGCCCGCAGCCATGACACCTCCTACGAGCAGTACTTC; CDR3: CARSHDTSYEQYF
V: TRBV4-3; size: many; D: -; J: TRBJ2-3; DNA: TGCGCCAGCAGCCAAGCGGAGAGCACAGATACGCAGTATTTT; CDR3: CASSQAESTDTQYF
V: TRBV7-2; size: -; D: -; J: TRBJ1-2; DNA: TGTGCCAGCAGCTTAGACTTGGGCGGCTATGGCTACACCTTC; CDR3: CASSLDLGGYGYTF
V: TRBV9; size: few; D: -; J: TRBJ2-1; DNA: TGTGCCAGCAGCTCAGGGGGCGGGGGAGGAAGCGACAATGAGCAGTTCTTC; CDR3: CASSSGGGGGSDNEQFF
V: TRBV13; size: few; D: -; J: TRBJ2-3; DNA: TGTGCCAGCAGCACCGTTAGGGTCGAGCAGTATTTT; CDR3: CASSTVRVEQYF
V: TRBV25-1; size: -; D: -; J: TRBJ1-3; DNA: TGTGCCAGCAGTGAATATGGGAGCCGGGGGCCTTCCTCTGGAAACACCATATATTTT; CDR3: CASSEYGSRGPSSGNTIYF
V: TRBV28; size: few; D: TRBD2; J: TRBJ2-3; DNA: TGTGCCAGCAGTTTTTTTATGCGGGGGAACACAGATACGCAGTATTTT; CDR3: CASSFFMRGNTDTQYF
V: TRBV9; size: few; D: -; J: TRBJ1-3; DNA: TGTGCCAGCACGCCAAAATCCTCGGGAAACACCATATATTTT; CDR3: CASTPKSSGNTIYF
V: TRBV6-1; size: once; D: TRBD1; J: TRBJ1-5; DNA: TGTGCCAGCTGTTACCCCGACAGGGTTGGCCAGCCCCAGCATTTT; CDR3: CASCYPDRVGQPQHF
V: TRBV24-1; size: -; D: -; J: TRBJ2-7; DNA: TGTGCCACCAGTGATAGCCGGGACCCCTCCTACGAGCAGTACTTC; CDR3: CATSDSRDPSYEQYF
V: TRBV7-6; size: -; D: -; J: TRBJ2-7; DNA: TGTGCCAGCAGCTTTTCCCCCAGGAACGAGCAGTACTTC; CDR3: CASSFSPRNEQYF
V: TRBV28; size: few; D: -; J: TRBJ2-2; DNA: TGTGCCAGCAGTGACAGCACCGGGGAGCTGTTTTTT; CDR3: CASSDSTGELFF
V: TRBV28; size: many; D: -; J: TRBJ2-3; DNA: TGTGCCAGCAGACCCACACTGGAGATAAGCACAGATACGCAGTATTTT; CDR3: CASRPTLEISTDTQYF
V: TRBV29-1; size: -; D: -; J: TRBJ2-3; DNA: TGCAGCGTTGCACCCGGGGTGGGAGATACGCAGTATTTT; CDR3: CSVAPGVGDTQYF
V: TRBV12-3/TRBV12-4; size: -; D: -; J: TRBJ2-2; DNA: TGTGCCAGCAGTGTCTTTGGATACACCGGGGAGCTGTTTTTT; CDR3: CASSVFGYTGELFF
V: TRBV20-1; size: few; D: TRBD2; J: TRBJ2-7; DNA: TGCAGTGCTAGGCAGGCGGGGGACTCCTACGAGCAGTACTTC; CDR3: CSARQAGDSYEQYF
V: TRBV7-2; size: many; D: -; J: TRBJ2-3; DNA: TGTGCCAGCAGCTTATCACTGGTAGATACGCAGTATTTT; CDR3: CASSLSLVDTQYF
V: TRBV7-2; size: -; D: TRBD2; J: TRBJ2-5; DNA: TGTGCCAGCATCCCACTACATAGCGGGAGCCCTCCTTGGGAGACCCAGTACTTC; CDR3: CASIPLHSGSPPWETQYF
V: TRBV30; size: -; D: TRBD1; J: TRBJ1-2; DNA: TGTGCCTGGAGTTCGGGACAGGGGGCCGGCTACACCTTC; CDR3: CAWSSGQGAGYTF
V: TRBV27; size: -; D: -; J: TRBJ2-5; DNA: TGTGCCAGCAGCCATCTTACACCGGGACAACAGGAGACCCAGTACTTC; CDR3: CASSHLTPGQQETQYF
V: TRBV7-9; size: few; D: -; J: TRBJ2-3; DNA: TGTGCCAGCAGCCTCCTTCTTCCCTCTAGCACAGATACGCAGTATTTT; CDR3: CASSLLLPSSTDTQYF
V: TRBV5-5; size: -; D: TRBD1; J: TRBJ1-2; DNA: TGTGCCAGCAGATATGGACAGGGCGTCTATGGCTACACCTTC; CDR3: CASRYGQGVYGYTF
V: TRBV2; size: -; D: -; J: TRBJ1-1; DNA: TGTGCCAGCAGCTGGACAGAGATCACTGAAGCTCTCTTT; CDR3: CASSWTEITEALF
V: TRBV27; size: -; D: -; J: TRBJ2-7; DNA: TGTGCCAGCAGTTTACCAGATAGGGAACAGCCGGGACTCCGCCTCTGCGAGCAGTACTTC; CDR3: CASSLPDREQPGLRLCEQYF
V: TRBV4-1; size: -; D: -; J: TRBJ2-7; DNA: TGCGCCAGCAGCCAAGATTTCGGCCGTGACTCCGAGCAGTACTTC; CDR3: CASSQDFGRDSEQYF
V: TRBV4-1; size: -; D: TRBD2; J: TRBJ2-3; DNA: TGCGCCAGCAGCCCGAAACGGGGGGGCGTTGGAGATACGCAGTATTTT; CDR3: CASSPKRGGVGDTQYF
V: TRBV4-3; size: few; D: TRBD1; J: TRBJ2-7; DNA: TGCGCCAGCAGCCAAGACAGGGGGCACGGTTACGAGCAGTACTTC; CDR3: CASSQDRGHGYEQYF
V: TRBV5-1; size: many; D: -; J: TRBJ1-1; DNA: TGCGCCAGCAGCTTGGTAGACAGTCGGAACACTGAAGCTTTCTTT; CDR3: CASSLVDSRNTEAFF
V: TRBV5-4; size: -; D: TRBD1; J: TRBJ1-1; DNA: TGTGCCAGCAGGGACACGACAGGGATTGAAGCTTTCTTT; CDR3: CASRDTTGIEAFF
V: TRBV7-4; size: few; D: -; J: TRBJ1-5; DNA: TGTGTCAGGATGGAGGGTAGCAATCAGCCCCAGCATTTT; CDR3: CVRMEGSNQPQHF
V: TRBV6-1; size: few; D: -; J: TRBJ1-2; DNA: TGTGCCAGCAGTGAGGGGGGAGACAATAACTATGGCTACACCTTC; CDR3: CASSEGGDNNYGYTF
V: TRBV20-1; size: -; D: -; J: TRBJ1-4; DNA: TGCAGTGCTAGAGAGTGGGGGGCTAATGCAAAACTGTTTTTT; CDR3: CSAREWGANAKLFF
V: TRBV7-9; size: many; D: -; J: TRBJ2-3; DNA: TGTGCCAGCAGCCCAAAAGAGTACACAGATACGCAGTATTTT; CDR3: CASSPKEYTDTQYF
V: TRBV7-6; size: many; D: -; J: TRBJ2-7; DNA: TGTGCCAGCAGCGAGACGAGGGGCTACGAGCAGTACTTC; CDR3: CASSETRGYEQYF
V: TRBV27; size: many; D: -; J: TRBJ2-3; DNA: TGTGCCAGCAGTTTAATCCCTAGCACAGATACGCAGTATTTT; CDR3: CASSLIPSTDTQYF
V: TRBV6-6; size: -; D: TRBD2; J: TRBJ2-7; DNA: TGTGCCAGCAGTTACTCCCGACTAGCGTGGGAAACCTACGAGCAGTACTTC; CDR3: CASSYSRLAWETYEQYF
V: TRBV4-3; size: many; D: TRBD1; J: TRBJ1-6; DNA: TGCGCCAGCAGCCACTCCGGGACAGTAAATTCACCCCTCCACTTT; CDR3: CASSHSGTVNSPLHF
V: TRBV20-1; size: few; D: -; J: TRBJ2-7; DNA: TGCAGTGCAAGCTCAAGCCAGACGATTTCCTACGAGCAGTACTTC; CDR3: CSASSSQTISYEQYF
V: TRBV20-1; size: few; D: TRBD1; J: TRBJ2-7; DNA: TGCAGTGCTTCGACAGGGGACCACGAGCAGTACTTC; CDR3: CSASTGDHEQYF
V: TRBV4-1; size: -; D: -; J: TRBJ2-1; DNA: TGCGCCAGCAGCCCTGTAGCGATCAATGAGCAGTTCTTC; CDR3: CASSPVAINEQFF
V: TRBV12-3/TRBV12-4; size: -; D: TRBD1; J: TRBJ1-2; DNA: TGTGCCAGCAGTTGGACAGGGGTCGGCTATGGCTACACCTTC; CDR3: CASSWTGVGYGYTF
V: TRBV7-6; size: few; D: TRBD1; J: TRBJ2-2; DNA: TGTGCCAGCAGCTTAACCCGGACTCTCGGGACAGGGGACCTCACCGGGGAGCTGTTTTTT; CDR3: CASSLTRTLGTGDLTGELFF
V: TRBV4-3; size: few; D: -; J: TRBJ1-2; DNA: TGCGCCAGCAGCTTAGGGACATCTTCGAACTATGGCTACACCTTC; CDR3: CASSLGTSSNYGYTF
V: TRBV11-2; size: few; D: -; J: TRBJ1-6; DNA: TGTGCCAGCAGCTTACGCCCGAATTCACCCCTCCACTTT; CDR3: CASSLRPNSPLHF
V: TRBV20-1; size: few; D: TRBD1; J: TRBJ1-5; DNA: TGCAGTGCTAGAGAGCAGGGGGGGGTCAATCAGCCCCAGCATTTT; CDR3: CSAREQGGVNQPQHF
V: TRBV9; size: -; D: -; J: TRBJ1-1; DNA: TGTGCCAGCAGCGTCGGACACGGGGGGAACACTGAAGCTTTCTTT; CDR3: CASSVGHGGNTEAFF
V: TRBV12-3/TRBV12-4; size: -; D: -; J: TRBJ2-1; DNA: TGTGCCAGCAGTTTAGTAGGCCCAGACAGGACCTACAATGAGCAGTTCTTC; CDR3: CASSLVGPDRTYNEQFF
V: TRBV6-2/TRBV6-3; size: many; D: -; J: TRBJ2-2; DNA: TGTGCCAGCAATTCTGTCGTAGCATTCACCGGGGAGCTGTTTTTT; CDR3: CASNSVVAFTGELFF
V: TRBV2; size: -; D: -; J: TRBJ1-3; DNA: TGTGCCAGCAGGGTGGACACGAGCTCTGGAAACACCATATATTTT; CDR3: CASRVDTSSGNTIYF
V: TRBV19; size: few; D: TRBD1; J: TRBJ2-7; DNA: TGTGCCAGTACCACGGGGACAGGGGAAGTGTACGAGCAGTACTTC; CDR3: CASTTGTGEVYEQYF
V: TRBV29-1; size: -; D: -; J: TRBJ1-1; DNA: TGCAGCGTTGAAGATGTCGGCAGGGAGACGGACACTGAAGCTTTCTTT; CDR3: CSVEDVGRETDTEAFF
V: TRBV7-9; size: -; D: TRBD1; J: TRBJ2-1; DNA: TGTGCCAGCAGCCGCAAGACAGGGATCCATGAGCAGTTCTTC; CDR3: CASSRKTGIHEQFF
V: TRBV12-3/TRBV12-4; size: -; D: TRBD2; J: TRBJ2-1; DNA: TGTGCCAGTCTGACAAGGGACGGGGGGGCAGTCAATGAGCAGTTCTTC; CDR3: CASLTRDGGAVNEQFF